The 6 T cell receptor beta chains reported below all come from one sample, sequenced in a study of cytomegalovirus exposure and HLA in healthy donors (TCRdb year 2017). Receptor amplification or capture employed the immunoSEQ multiplex PCR assay. TCRdb mirrors the immuneACCESS table, restricted to in-frame sequences. Some clones are absent from its copies; in checked studies, under half trace to an unresolved V gene, and the reason for the others is unknown. The table for this sample lists fewer than 100,000 clones; roughly 95% of them were counted only once. The biggest ten clones account for 3.3% of the sample. The sequenced sample consisted of PBMCs. Receptor source: a woman between 18 and 30 years old in good health and CMV-seropositive.

This clone has only one observation. The chain joins TRBV5-8 to TRBJ1-4; 10 nucleotides align to TRBD1. Germline CDR1 is SGHTS and CDR2 is YDEGEE. Trimming cost V 3 bases and J 0 bases; bases outside gene matches: 2. CDR3 length: 16 amino acids. CDR3: CASSYGQGATNEKLFF. The CDR3 DNA reads TGTGCCAGCAGCTACGGACAGGGGGCAACTAATGAAAAACTGTTTTTT.

The chain carries TRBV11-2 and TRBJ2-3, with 16 bases fitting TRBD2. The V and J ends lost 5 bases and 6 bases, in that order; junction bases with no gene match: 5. Looked up from germline, CDR1 is SGHAT and CDR2 is FQNNGV. The CDR3 contains 16 residues. In nucleotides, the CDR3 is TGTGCCAGCAGCCTGGGACTAGCGGGAGGGTCGGATACGCAGTATTTT. As protein: CASSLGLAGGSDTQYF.

DNA of the CDR3: TGTGCCAGTAGGGACCGGGACAGCCAAGAGACCCAGTACTTC. It yields the protein CASRDRDSQETQYF. The V call is TRBV19, the J call TRBJ2-5, with 7 bases that match TRBD1. The CDR3 has 14 amino acids. V was clipped by 6 bases and J by 1 base; unmatched bases: 5. Germline CDR1 is LNHDA and CDR2 is SQIVND (reference sequence).

This clone was found once. The chain is built from TRBV5-8 and TRBJ2-7; D is undetermined. CDR1 and CDR2 from the germline V gene are SGHTS and YDEGEE. The CDR3 extends over 14 amino acids. V was shortened by 2 bases and J by 2 bases, with 11 bases between the two germline ends. CDR3 nucleotides: TGTGCCAGCAGCTTCCCTGGGCCTGCCTACGAGCAGTACTTC. This gives the protein CASSFPGPAYEQYF.

The genes are TRBV29-1 and TRBJ2-1; no definite D call. Trimming left V 3 bases short and J 6 bases short, with 12 bases between. Germline V lookup: CDR1 SQVTM, CDR2 ANQGSEA. The length of the CDR3 is 13 residues. CDR3 amino acids: CSVEGQVGNEQFF. The CDR3 nucleotides are TGCAGCGTTGAGGGCCAGGTAGGCAATGAGCAGTTCTTC.

The CDR3 region has the DNA TGTGCCAGCAGTTTAGGGGGCGCGTCATCTAATGAAAAACTGTTTTTT. It is translated as CASSLGGASSNEKLFF. The chain is built from TRBV6-5 and TRBJ1-4, with 7 bases matching TRBD1. The germline gives CDR1 MNHEY, CDR2 SVGAGI. There are 16 residues in the CDR3. Germline trimming cut 4 bases from V and 3 bases from J; bases unmatched to any gene: 8.